This T cell receptor beta chain was documented in a study of blood T cell repertoires in COVID-19. Study as a whole: In each case, the material was cDNA or gDNA derived from T cells, B-cell-depleted T cells, or PBMCs.

Study processing details: Nucleated cell counts were estimated from reference gene primer amplification. Profiling relied on immunoSEQ multiplex PCR, and the TCRdb table lists in-frame clones only, not all of them. V and J calls and clone size are copied from that table; D and trimming were computed from the DNA. Here the sample spans some 93,000 clones, roughly 86% being singletons. The V gene's germline CDR1 is WSHSY and CDR2 SAAADI. V lost 3 bases to trimming and J lost 6 bases; unmatched junction nucleotides: 1. The length of the CDR3 is 14 residues. This clone was picked up one time. The chain has TRBV10-2 and TRBJ1-4; the match to TRBD1 covers 10 bases. The receptor was derived from a man aged 50 or older with acute or convalescent COVID-19. Sample: peripheral blood. The CDR3 DNA follows: TGCGCCAGCAGTGACGGGACAGGGGATGAAAAACTGTTTTTT. Encoded protein: CASSDGTGDEKLFF.